These 14 T cell receptor beta chains were sequenced from one sample in a study of shared clonotypes between healthy human individuals. The table came from immunoSEQ multiplex PCR; TCRdb's copy has only in-frame clones and leaves some out. The sample contains some 1,100,000 clones, around 78% of which appear only once. The sequenced sample was memory CD4+ T cells from PBMCs. The subset was: CD45RA-negative fraction. The receptors here all came from a man between 18 and 35 years old in good health. Some clones in this sample may be carry-over from other donors' samples.

With regard to this clone: This CDR3 is also generated by other DNA sequences in the sample. The rearrangement links TRBV2 to TRBJ1-1; D is unresolved. Germline-derived CDR1 and CDR2 are SNHLY and FYNNEI. With 8 bases removed from V and 1 base from J, the gap between germline ends came to 14 bases. This CDR3 has 14 amino acids. The CDR3 spells CASRVASPNTEAFF. DNA of the CDR3: TGTGCCAGCCGCGTGGCCTCCCCGAACACTGAAGCTTTCTTT.

The chain recombines TRBV9 with TRBJ2-1, with 8 bases lining up with TRBD2. From germline, CDR1 is SGDLS and CDR2 YYNGEE. Trimming removed 6 bases from V and 0 bases from J; junction bases left unmatched: 5. This CDR3 comprises 15 residues. The CDR3: CASNLAGRSYNEQFF. Written as DNA, the CDR3 is TGTGCCAGCAACCTAGCGGGCCGCTCCTACAATGAGCAGTTCTTC.

Of note for this clone: Compared with germline, one end of the junction differs, possibly owing to a read error. Other DNA sequences within the sample encode an identical CDR3. V is TRBV10-1 and J is TRBJ1-1; a possible D gene is TRBD1 (6 bases). CDR3 length equals 17 residues. Germline values: CDR1 WNHNN, CDR2 SYGVQD (reference sequence). DNA for the CDR3: TGCGCTAGCAGTGAGTCGGCATTAGGACAGAGAAACACTGAGGCTTTCTTT. Its translation is CASSESALGQRNTEAFF.

A remark on this clone: This sample includes further DNA sequences coding for the same CDR3. The CDR3 protein is CASSPPSGRGYNEQFF. The CDR3 DNA is TGTGCCAGCTCACCTCCTAGCGGGAGAGGCTACAATGAGCAGTTCTTC. The chain combines TRBV18 with TRBJ2-1, with 10 bases that match TRBD2. Germline V gene data show CDR1 as KGHSH and CDR2 as LQKENI. This CDR3 has 16 residues. V was clipped by 3 bases and J by 3 bases; unmatched bases: 5.

The chain couples TRBV11-2 to TRBJ1-1, with unresolved D. CDR1 is SGHAT, CDR2 FQNNGV, per germline. V was clipped by 0 bases and J by 6 bases, with 8 bases between them. This CDR3 comprises 13 residues. The CDR3 sequence is CASSLDPRAEAFF. The DNA of the CDR3 is TGTGCCAGCAGCTTAGATCCCCGGGCTGAAGCTTTCTTT.

This clone came up once. The gene calls are TRBV15 and TRBJ1-5; D gene unclear. This CDR3 comprises 12 residues. From germline, CDR1 is LNHNV and CDR2 YYDKDF (reference sequence). V lost 2 bases, J lost 10 bases, and 9 bases lay in between. In DNA form, the CDR3 reads TGTGCCACCAGCAGACCCGGCAAACCCCAGCATTTT. As protein: CATSRPGKPQHF.

This clone was picked up one time. This chain links TRBV19 with TRBJ2-7; possible D gene TRBD2, 5 bases. V was clipped by 6 bases and J by 7 bases, with 16 bases between them. Germline CDR1 reads LNHDA; CDR2 reads SQIVND (reference sequence). The CDR3 has 13 residues. The DNA for the CDR3 is TGTGCCAGTAGGGACTCCAACATCAAGGAGCAGTACTTC. It codes for CASRDSNIKEQYF.

The chain has TRBV4-2 and TRBJ1-1, with TRBD1 matching over 7 bases. J lost 3 bases, V lost 4 bases, and 8 bases had no gene match. Germline assignment: CDR1 LGHNA and CDR2 YNFKEQ. This CDR3 has 15 amino acids. CDR3 amino acids: CASSPGTAADTEAFF. CDR3 bases: TGTGCCAGCAGCCCTGGGACAGCTGCGGACACTGAAGCTTTCTTT.

The gene calls are TRBV1 and TRBJ2-3; the table assigns TRBD2, which was not confirmed against the DNA. TRBV1 is deemed a pseudogene. The CDR3 length is 12 residues. Here the CDR3 DNA reads TGCACCAGCGGGAGGGCCACAGATACGCAGTATTTT. Protein sequence: CTSGRATDTQYF.

The gene calls are TRBV9 and TRBJ2-7, with D perhaps being TRBD1 or TRBD2 (5 bases each). Trimming removed 0 bases from V and 4 bases from J, with 14 bases in between. The length of the CDR3 is 15 residues. CDR1 is SGDLS, CDR2 YYNGEE, per germline. The CDR3 region has the DNA TGTGCCAGCAGCGTAGAGGGGACGGCAACGTACGAGCAGTACTTC. This gives the protein CASSVEGTATYEQYF.

Points on this clone: Other DNA sequences of this sample code for an identical CDR3. V is TRBV18 and J is TRBJ2-7, with TRBD2 as a possible D gene (6 bases). With 6 bases removed from V and 6 bases from J, the gap between germline ends came to 18 bases. The CDR3 has 14 amino acids. Germline CDR1 KGHSH, CDR2 LQKENI. For the CDR3, the DNA is TGTGCCAGCTCTCCCCCTTCCGGGAGTGGCGAGCAGTACTTC. Translated: CASSPPSGSGEQYF.

The V gene is TRBV4-1, the J gene TRBJ1-5; no clear D gene. This CDR3 spans 16 amino acids. Germline-derived CDR1 and CDR2 are MGHRA and YSYEKL. V gave up 6 bases and J gave up 0 bases, with 15 bases separating them. The CDR3 is CASRGNSGDSNQPQHF. CDR3 nucleotides: TGCGCCAGCAGAGGTAACAGTGGGGATAGCAATCAGCCCCAGCATTTT.

The chain combines TRBV12-5 with TRBJ2-2, with D possibly being TRBD1 or TRBD2 (5 bases each). The CDR3 runs to 16 residues. Trimming took 1 base from V and 8 from J, leaving 17 bases between them. Germline V CDR1 and CDR2: LGHNT, FRNRAP. CDR3 sequence: CASGLAGTTKQGELFF. The CDR3 coding sequence is TGTGCTAGTGGTTTGGCCGGGACCACCAAACAAGGGGAGCTGTTTTTT.

The chain combines TRBV6-1 with TRBJ2-1; 16 bases map to TRBD2. The germline CDR1 and CDR2 sequences are MNHNS and SASEGT. J gave up 7 bases and V 3 bases, and 12 bases lay outside the gene matches. There are 19 residues in the CDR3. The CDR3 loop is CASSDTKGTSGRARNEQFF. As DNA, the CDR3 is TGTGCCAGCAGTGATACCAAAGGGACTAGCGGGAGGGCTCGAAATGAGCAGTTCTTC.